This record concerns one TCR beta chain sequence. No antigen is known for it. Deletions cut 0 bases from V and 5 bases from J, with 17 bases between. Germline CDR1 is SGHRS and CDR2 is YFSETQ. This CDR3 spans 16 amino acids. A multiplex PCR was run with 60 Vbeta primers and 13 Jbeta primers. Using immunoSEQ multiplex PCR, the repertoire was profiled, and TCRdb retains in-frame clones only, with some absent. The data show 150,000 to 200,000 clones, around 80% seen once. The data derive from a study of cytomegalovirus exposure and HLA in healthy donors. Study as a whole: Genotyping of more than 300 donors showed that 80% to 85% belonged to the Caucasian-associated ancestry cluster.

The study's findings and limits: Later analysis identified a missense DCLRE1C variant that was linked to TCR beta V- and J-gene trimming.

The sample consisted of PBMCs. The chain has TRBV5-1 and TRBJ2-5; D possibly corresponds to TRBD1 (6 bases). The source of this sequence is a woman aged 40 to 50 in good health and CMV-seropositive. Here the CDR3 reads CASSLVQGSRLETQYF. The CDR3 DNA sequence: TGCGCCAGCAGCTTGGTGCAGGGGAGTAGGTTGGAGACCCAGTACTTC.